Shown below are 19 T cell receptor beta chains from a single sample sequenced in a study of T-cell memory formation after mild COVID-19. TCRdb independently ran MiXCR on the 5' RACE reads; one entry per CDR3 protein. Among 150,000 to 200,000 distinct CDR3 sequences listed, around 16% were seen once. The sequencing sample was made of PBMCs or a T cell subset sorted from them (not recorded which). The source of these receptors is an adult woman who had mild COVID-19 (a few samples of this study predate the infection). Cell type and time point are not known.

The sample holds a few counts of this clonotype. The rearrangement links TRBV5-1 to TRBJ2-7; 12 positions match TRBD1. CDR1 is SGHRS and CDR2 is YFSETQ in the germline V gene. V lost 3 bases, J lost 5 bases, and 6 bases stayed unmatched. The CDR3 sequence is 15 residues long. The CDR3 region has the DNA TGCGCCAGCAGCTGGGGACAGGGGGCTTCCAACGAGCAGTACTTC. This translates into CASSWGQGASNEQYF.

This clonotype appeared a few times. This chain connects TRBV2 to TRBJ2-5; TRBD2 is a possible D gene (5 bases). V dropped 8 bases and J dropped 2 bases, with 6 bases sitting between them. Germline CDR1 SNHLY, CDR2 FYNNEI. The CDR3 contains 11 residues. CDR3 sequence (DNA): TGTGCCAGCGGACTGCAAGAGACCCAGTACTTC. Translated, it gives CASGLQETQYF.

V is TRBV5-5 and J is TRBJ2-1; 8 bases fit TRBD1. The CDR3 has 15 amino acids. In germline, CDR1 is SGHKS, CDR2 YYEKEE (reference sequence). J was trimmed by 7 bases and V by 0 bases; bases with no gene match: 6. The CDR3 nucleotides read TGTGCCAGCAGCTTGGGGACAGGGAACTATAATGAGCAGTTCTTC. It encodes CASSLGTGNYNEQFF.

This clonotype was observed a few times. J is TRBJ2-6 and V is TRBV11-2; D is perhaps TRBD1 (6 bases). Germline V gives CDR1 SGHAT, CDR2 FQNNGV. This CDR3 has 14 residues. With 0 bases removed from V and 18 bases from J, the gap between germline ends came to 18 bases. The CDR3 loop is CASSLDPGRGSPTF. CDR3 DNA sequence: TGTGCCAGCAGCTTAGATCCTGGAAGGGGGAGTCCGACTTTC.

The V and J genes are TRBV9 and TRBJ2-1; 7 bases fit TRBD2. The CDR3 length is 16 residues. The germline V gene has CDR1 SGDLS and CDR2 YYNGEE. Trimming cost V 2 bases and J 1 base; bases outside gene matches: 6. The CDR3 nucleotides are TGTGCCAGCAGCGTCAGCGGGGATAGGTCCTACAATGAGCAGTTCTTC. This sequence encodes CASSVSGDRSYNEQFF.

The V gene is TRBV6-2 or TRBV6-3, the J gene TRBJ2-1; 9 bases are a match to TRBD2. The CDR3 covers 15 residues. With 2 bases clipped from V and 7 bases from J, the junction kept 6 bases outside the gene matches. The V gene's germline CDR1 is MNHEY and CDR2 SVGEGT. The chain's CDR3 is CASSYEVAGANEQFF. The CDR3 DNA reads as TGTGCCAGCAGTTACGAGGTAGCGGGGGCAAATGAGCAGTTCTTC.

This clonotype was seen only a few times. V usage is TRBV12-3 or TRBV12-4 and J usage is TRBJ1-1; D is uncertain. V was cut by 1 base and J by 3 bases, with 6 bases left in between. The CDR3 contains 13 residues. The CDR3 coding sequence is TGTGCCAGCAGTTTAGGGACTTACACTGAAGCTTTCTTT. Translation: CASSLGTYTEAFF.

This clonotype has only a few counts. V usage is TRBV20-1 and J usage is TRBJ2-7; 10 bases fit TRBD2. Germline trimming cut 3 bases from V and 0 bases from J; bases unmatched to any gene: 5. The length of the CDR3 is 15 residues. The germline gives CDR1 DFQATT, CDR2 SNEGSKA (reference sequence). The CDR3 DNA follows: TGCAGTGCTAGCCTGACTAGCGGGTTCTCCTACGAGCAGTACTTC. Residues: CSASLTSGFSYEQYF.

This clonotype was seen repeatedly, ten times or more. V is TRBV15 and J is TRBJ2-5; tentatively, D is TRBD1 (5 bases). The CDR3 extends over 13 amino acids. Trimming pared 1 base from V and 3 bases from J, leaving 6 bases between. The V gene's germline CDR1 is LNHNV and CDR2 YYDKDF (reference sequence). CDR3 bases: TGTGCCACCAGCAGAGGACAGAAAGAGACCCAGTACTTC. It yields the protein CATSRGQKETQYF.

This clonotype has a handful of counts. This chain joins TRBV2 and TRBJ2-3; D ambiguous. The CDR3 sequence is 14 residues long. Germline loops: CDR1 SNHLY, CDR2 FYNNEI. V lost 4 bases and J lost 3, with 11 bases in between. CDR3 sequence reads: CASSAPGPTDTQYF. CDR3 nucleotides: TGTGCCAGCAGTGCCCCTGGACCGACAGATACGCAGTATTTT.

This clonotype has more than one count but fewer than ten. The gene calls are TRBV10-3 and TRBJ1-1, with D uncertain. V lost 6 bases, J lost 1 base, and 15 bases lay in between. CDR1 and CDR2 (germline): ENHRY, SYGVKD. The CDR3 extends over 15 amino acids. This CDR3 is CAIRDPGFPNTEAFF. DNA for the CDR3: TGTGCCATCAGAGACCCAGGTTTCCCGAACACTGAAGCTTTCTTT.

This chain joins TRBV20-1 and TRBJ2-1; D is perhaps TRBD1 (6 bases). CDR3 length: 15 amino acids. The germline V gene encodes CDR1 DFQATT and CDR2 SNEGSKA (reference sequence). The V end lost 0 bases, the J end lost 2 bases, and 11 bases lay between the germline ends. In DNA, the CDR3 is TGCAGTGCTAGAGACACAGGGCTGACCTACAATGAGCAGTTCTTC. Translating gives CSARDTGLTYNEQFF.

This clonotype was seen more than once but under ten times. The CDR3, as DNA: TGTGCCACCAGTTCTAGCGGGCCTCAAGAGACCCAGTACTTC. This codes for CATSSSGPQETQYF. The chain employs TRBV24-1 and TRBJ2-5; 8 bases are a match to TRBD2. V lost 6 bases and J lost 2; bases outside the gene matches: 4. Germline CDR1 is KGHDR and CDR2 is SFDVKD. The CDR3 spans 14 residues.

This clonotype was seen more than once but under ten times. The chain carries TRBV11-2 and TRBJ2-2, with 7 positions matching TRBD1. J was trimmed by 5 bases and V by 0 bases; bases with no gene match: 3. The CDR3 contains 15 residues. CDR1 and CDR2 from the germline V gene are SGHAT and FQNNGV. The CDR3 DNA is TGTGCCAGCAGCTTAGAGAGGGGGCATACCGGGGAGCTGTTTTTT. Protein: CASSLERGHTGELFF.

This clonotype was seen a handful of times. The DNA for the CDR3 is TGTGCCACCAGTGACATACCCCGGGTTCCGATGAACACCGGGGAGCTGTTTTTT. Its translation: CATSDIPRVPMNTGELFF. The chain joins TRBV24-1 to TRBJ2-2; D gene ambiguous. V dropped 4 bases and J dropped 1 base, with 18 bases sitting between them. This CDR3 is 18 amino acids long. CDR1 is KGHDR, CDR2 SFDVKD, per germline.

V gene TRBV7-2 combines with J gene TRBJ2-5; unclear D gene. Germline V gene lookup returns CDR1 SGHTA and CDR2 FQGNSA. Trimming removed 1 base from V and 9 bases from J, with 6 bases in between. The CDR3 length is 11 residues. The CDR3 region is CASSLGRSQYF. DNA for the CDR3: TGTGCCAGCAGCTTAGGAAGGTCCCAGTACTTC.

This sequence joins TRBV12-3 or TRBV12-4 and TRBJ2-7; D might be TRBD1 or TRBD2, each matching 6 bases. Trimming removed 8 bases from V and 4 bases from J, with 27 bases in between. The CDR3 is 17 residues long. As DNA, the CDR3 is TGTGCCAGCCGAGGAAGATTGGGGGGCTCTAGCTCTTACGAGCAGTACTTC. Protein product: CASRGRLGGSSSYEQYF.

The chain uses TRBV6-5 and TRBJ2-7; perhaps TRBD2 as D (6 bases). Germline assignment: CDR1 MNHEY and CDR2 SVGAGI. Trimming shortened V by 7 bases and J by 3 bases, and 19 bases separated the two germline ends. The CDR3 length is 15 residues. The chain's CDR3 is CASTPRGGAIYEQYF. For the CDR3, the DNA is TGTGCCAGCACTCCCCGCGGCGGGGCGATCTACGAGCAGTACTTC.

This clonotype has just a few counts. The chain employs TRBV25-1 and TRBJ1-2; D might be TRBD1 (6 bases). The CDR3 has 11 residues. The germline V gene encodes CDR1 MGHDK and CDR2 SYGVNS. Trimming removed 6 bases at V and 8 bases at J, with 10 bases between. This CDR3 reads CASSKGGGYTF. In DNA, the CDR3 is TGTGCCAGCAGCAAGGGGGGAGGCTACACCTTC.